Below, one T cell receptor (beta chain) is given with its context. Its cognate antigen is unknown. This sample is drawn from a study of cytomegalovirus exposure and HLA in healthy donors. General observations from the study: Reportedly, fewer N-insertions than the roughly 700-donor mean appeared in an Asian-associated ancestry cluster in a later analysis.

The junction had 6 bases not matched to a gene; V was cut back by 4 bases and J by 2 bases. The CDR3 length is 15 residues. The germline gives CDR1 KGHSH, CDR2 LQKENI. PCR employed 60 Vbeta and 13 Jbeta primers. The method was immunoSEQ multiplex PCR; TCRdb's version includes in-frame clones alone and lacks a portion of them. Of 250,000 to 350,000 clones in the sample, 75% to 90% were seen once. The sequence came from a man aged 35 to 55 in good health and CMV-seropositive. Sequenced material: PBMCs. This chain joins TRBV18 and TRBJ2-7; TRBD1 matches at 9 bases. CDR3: CASSQGQGSAYEQYF. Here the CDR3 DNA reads TGTGCCAGCTCACAAGGACAGGGGTCGGCCTACGAGCAGTACTTC.